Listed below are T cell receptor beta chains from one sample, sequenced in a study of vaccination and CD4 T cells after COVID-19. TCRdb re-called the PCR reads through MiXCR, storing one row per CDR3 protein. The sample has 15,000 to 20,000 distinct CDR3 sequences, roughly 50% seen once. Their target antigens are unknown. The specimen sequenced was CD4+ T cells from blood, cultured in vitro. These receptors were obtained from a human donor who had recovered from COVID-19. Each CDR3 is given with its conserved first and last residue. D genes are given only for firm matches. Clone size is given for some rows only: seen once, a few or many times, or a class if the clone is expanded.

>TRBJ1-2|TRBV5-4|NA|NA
TGTGCCAGCAGCTTGGACAGCGACTATGGCTACACCTTC
CASSLDSDYGYTF
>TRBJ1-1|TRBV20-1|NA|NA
TGCAGTGTTCAAAGAGGGGTCACTGAAGCTTTCTTT
CSVQRGVTEAFF
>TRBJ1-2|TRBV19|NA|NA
TGTGCCAGTAGCCCGACTCCGAGTGGCTACACCTTC
CASSPTPSGYTF
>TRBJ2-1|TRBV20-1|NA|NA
TGCAGTGCTTGCCATCCCGGGACCATGGATGAGCAGTTCTTC
CSACHPGTMDEQFF
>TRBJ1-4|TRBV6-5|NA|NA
TGTGCCAGCAGTTACGTAGGGGTAGGCGAAAAACTGTTTTTT
CASSYVGVGEKLFF
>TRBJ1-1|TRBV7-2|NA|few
TGTGCCAGCAGCTTATGGGGGGTGACTGAAGCTTTCTTT
CASSLWGVTEAFF
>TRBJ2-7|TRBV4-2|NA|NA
TGTGCCAGCAGCCAAGTCCCGGGCGGGGCGGACGAGCAGTACTTC
CASSQVPGGADEQYF
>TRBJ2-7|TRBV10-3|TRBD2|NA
TGTGCCATCAGTGTAGGACTAGTCTACGAGCAGTACTTC
CAISVGLVYEQYF
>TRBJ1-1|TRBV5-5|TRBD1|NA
TGTGCCAGCAGCTCGCACAGGGGCCAGACTGAAGCTTTCTTT
CASSSHRGQTEAFF
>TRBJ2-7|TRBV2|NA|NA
TGTGCCAGCAGTGAAGAAGGGGGGCAGAGCTACGAGCAGTACTTC
CASSEEGGQSYEQYF
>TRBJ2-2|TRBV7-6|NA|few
TGTGCCAGCAGCTTAGCCTCCCGGTTAGCCTCGGCCGGGGAGCTGTTTTTT
CASSLASRLASAGELFF
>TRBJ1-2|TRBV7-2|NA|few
TGTGCCAGCAGCTTATTGAGGGGCTTTATTGGCTACACCTTC
CASSLLRGFIGYTF
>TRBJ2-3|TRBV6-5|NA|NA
TGTGCCAGCAGTTACTCGATCGGGGGGCGGAGCACAGATACGCAGTATTTT
CASSYSIGGRSTDTQYF
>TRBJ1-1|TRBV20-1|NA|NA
TGCAGTGCTAGCTCCGAAGGAAACACTGAAGCTTTCTTT
CSASSEGNTEAFF
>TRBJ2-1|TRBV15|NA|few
TGTGCCACCAGCAAAGACGGTCTCCCAGGGTTCTTC
CATSKDGLPGFF
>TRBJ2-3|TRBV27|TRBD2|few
TGTGCCAGCAGTCAAGGACTAGCGGGAGTCACAGATACGCAGTATTTT
CASSQGLAGVTDTQYF
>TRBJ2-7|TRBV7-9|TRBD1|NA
TGTGCCAGCAGCCAAGCCGGGACAGGGCCGCAGCAGTACTTC
CASSQAGTGPQQYF
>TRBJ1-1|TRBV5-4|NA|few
TGTGCCAGCAGCTTGCGGGGATTTGGGGCTGAGAACACTGAAGCTTTCTTT
CASSLRGFGAENTEAFF
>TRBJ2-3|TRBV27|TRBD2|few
TGTGCCAGCAGTTTCTCTAGCGGGGGAAATACGCAGTATTTT
CASSFSSGGNTQYF
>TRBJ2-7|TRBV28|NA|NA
TGTGCCAGCAGTCTCCTCGGGTTTTCCTACGAGCAGTACTTC
CASSLLGFSYEQYF
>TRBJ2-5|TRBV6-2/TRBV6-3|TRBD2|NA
TGTGCCAGCAGTAGCGGGGAAGTGGAGACCCAGTACTTC
CASSSGEVETQYF
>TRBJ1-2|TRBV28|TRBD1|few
TGTGCCAGCAGTTCGGGACAGGGGGGTGGCTACACCTTC
CASSSGQGGGYTF
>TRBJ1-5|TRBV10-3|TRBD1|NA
TGTGCCATCAGTGCACAGGGGGCGGGTCAGCCCCAGCATTTT
CAISAQGAGQPQHF
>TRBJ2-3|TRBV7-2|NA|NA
TGTGCCAGCAGCTTAGCGCAGGGACGCACAGATACGCAGTATTTT
CASSLAQGRTDTQYF
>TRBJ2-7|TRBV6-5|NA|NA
TGTGCCAGCAGTTACTCGACAACCTACGAGCAGTACTTC
CASSYSTTYEQYF
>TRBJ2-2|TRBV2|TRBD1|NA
TGTGCCAGCAGGGACAGGGAGAACACCGGGGAGCTGTTTTTT
CASRDRENTGELFF
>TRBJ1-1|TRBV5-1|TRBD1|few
TGCGCCAGCAGCTCGGGACAGGAGAACACTGAAGCTTTCTTT
CASSSGQENTEAFF
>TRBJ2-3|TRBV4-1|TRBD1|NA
TGCGCCAGCAGCCCCCGACAGGGTTCCGCAGATACGCAGTATTTT
CASSPRQGSADTQYF
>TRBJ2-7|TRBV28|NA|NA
TGTGCCAGCAGGACCCTCCCGGATCCGCAGTACTTC
CASRTLPDPQYF
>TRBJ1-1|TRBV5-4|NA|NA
TGTGCCAGCAGCTTGAATGTCGGCAGGGCGAACACTGAAGCTTTCTTT
CASSLNVGRANTEAFF
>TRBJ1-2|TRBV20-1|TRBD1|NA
TGCAGTGCTATTGCCAGGGGGCGGGAAGGCTACACCTTC
CSAIARGREGYTF
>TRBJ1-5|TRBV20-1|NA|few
TGCAGTGCTAGAGCAGTAGGGGATCAGCCCCAGCATTTT
CSARAVGDQPQHF
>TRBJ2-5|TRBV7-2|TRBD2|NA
TGTGCCAGCAGCAGACCGACGAGAACTAGCGGGAGGGCGAGTGTGGAGACCCAGTACTTC
CASSRPTRTSGRASVETQYF
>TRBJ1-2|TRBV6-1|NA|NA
TGTGCCGCCTGGGGGGGGCGGGACTATGGCTACACCTTC
CAAWGGRDYGYTF
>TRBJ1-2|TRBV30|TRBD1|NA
TGTGCCTGGAGTGTACGAACAGGGGCCCATTTCGGCTATGGCTACACCTTC
CAWSVRTGAHFGYGYTF
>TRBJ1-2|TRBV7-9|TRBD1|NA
TGTGCCAGCAGCTTAGAGGCGGGACAGGGTGGTGGCTACACCTTC
CASSLEAGQGGGYTF
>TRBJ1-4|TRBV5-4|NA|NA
TGTGCCAGCAGCTTGTCCGCTGGGAAGGGTGAAAAACTGTTTTTT
CASSLSAGKGEKLFF
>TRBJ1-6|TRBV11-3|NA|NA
TGTGCCAGCAGCTTAAAACACGGGAATTCACCCCTCCACTTT
CASSLKHGNSPLHF
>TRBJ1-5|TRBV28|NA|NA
TGTGCCAGCAGTCGTGGGGGTGGGGGGAATCAGCCCCAGCATTTT
CASSRGGGGNQPQHF
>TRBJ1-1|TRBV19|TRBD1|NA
TGTGCCAGTAGTTTCGACAGGGGGCTGGCTGAAGCTTTCTTT
CASSFDRGLAEAFF
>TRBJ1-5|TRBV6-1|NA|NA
TGTGCCAGCAGCCACCACAAAGAGGGTAACAATCAGCCCCAGCATTTT
CASSHHKEGNNQPQHF
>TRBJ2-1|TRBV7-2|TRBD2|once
TGTGCCAGCAGCTCCGCGGGTCGGACTAGCGGGGGCGATGAGCAGTTCTTC
CASSSAGRTSGGDEQFF
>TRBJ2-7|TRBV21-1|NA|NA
TGTGCCAGCAACAGAACAACCTACGAGCAGTACTTC
CASNRTTYEQYF
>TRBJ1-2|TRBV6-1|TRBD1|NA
TGTGCCAATATAGCCCTCCAGGGGGACGGACCGGGGGGCTACACCTTC
CANIALQGDGPGGYTF